These 5 T cell receptor beta chains came from one sample sequenced in a study of vaccination effects on CD4 cells after COVID-19. Their antigens remain unidentified. This table comes from immunoSEQ multiplex PCR, and its TCRdb copy is limited to in-frame clones, with some not included. The sample has 25,000 to 35,000 clones; under 75% are singletons. ViraFEST assay sequencing came after antigen-specific CD4+ T cells were expanded with viral peptide pools. It was after approximately 11 days of culture that CD4+ T cells were isolated. The study found no prior SARS-CoV-2 infection in the vaccine recipients, who tested negative for nucleocapsid antibodies. The specimen was CD4+ T cells from PBMCs cultured with SARS-CoV-2 spike peptides, collected before COVID-19 vaccination. These receptors were collected from a human donor who received a COVID-19 vaccine.

This clone was recorded only once. The chain uses TRBV12-5 and TRBJ2-1, with 12 bases identical to TRBD2. The CDR3 contains 17 residues. J lost 6 bases, V lost 6 bases, and 12 bases had no gene match. Germline V gene lookup returns CDR1 LGHNT and CDR2 FRNRAP. For the CDR3, the DNA is TGTGCTAGTGGAACATCTAGCGGGGGGGGAGTCGGCAATGAGCAGTTCTTC. This gives the protein CASGTSSGGGVGNEQFF.

This chain uses TRBV24-1 with TRBJ1-5; 9 positions match TRBD1. The V segment lost 4 bases and the J segment 1 base; nucleotides outside the gene matches: 4. CDR1 and CDR2 (germline): KGHDR, SFDVKD. This CDR3 is 16 amino acids long. This CDR3 is CATSDTGTGSNQPQHF. Written as DNA, the CDR3 is TGTGCCACCAGTGACACCGGGACAGGGAGCAATCAGCCCCAGCATTTT.

Only a few counts were recorded for this clone. V is TRBV4-1 and J is TRBJ2-2, with TRBD2 matching over 7 bases. This CDR3 has 17 amino acids. After removal of 8 bases from V and 4 bases from J, the junction contained 16 bases not matched to a gene. Germline values: CDR1 MGHRA, CDR2 YSYEKL. In DNA, the CDR3 is TGCGCCAGCCGGCCCGGGGCTAGCGGAGACACCACCGGGGAGCTGTTTTTT. This translates into CASRPGASGDTTGELFF.

The V call is TRBV19, the J call TRBJ2-3, with 11 bases that match TRBD2. Germline CDR1 and CDR2: LNHDA and SQIVND (reference sequence). The CDR3 is 16 residues long. V shed 3 bases and J 5 bases; nucleotides not matched to a gene: 7. DNA for the CDR3: TGTGCCAGTAGTATGAGACTAGCGGGACGGGGAGATACGCAGTATTTT. This translates into CASSMRLAGRGDTQYF.

In DNA, the CDR3 is TGTGCCAGCAAAAAAGGACAGGCGAATAATGAAAAACTGTTTTTT. Translated: CASKKGQANNEKLFF. The rearrangement links TRBV5-4 to TRBJ1-4; TRBD1 matches at 7 bases. Trimming removed 6 bases from V and 4 bases from J; junction bases left unmatched: 9. Germline assignment: CDR1 SGHNT and CDR2 YYREEE (reference sequence). This CDR3 region has 15 residues.